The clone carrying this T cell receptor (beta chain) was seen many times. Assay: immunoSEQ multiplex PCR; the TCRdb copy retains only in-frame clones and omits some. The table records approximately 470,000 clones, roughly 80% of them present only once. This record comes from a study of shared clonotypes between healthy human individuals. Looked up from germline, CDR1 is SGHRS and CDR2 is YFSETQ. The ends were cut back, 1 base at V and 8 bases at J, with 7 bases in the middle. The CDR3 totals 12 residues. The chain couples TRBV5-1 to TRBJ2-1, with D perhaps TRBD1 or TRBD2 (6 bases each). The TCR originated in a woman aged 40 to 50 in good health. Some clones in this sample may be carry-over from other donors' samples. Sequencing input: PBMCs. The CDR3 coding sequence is TGCGCCAGCAGCTTGAGGGGGGATGAGCAGTTCTTC. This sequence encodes CASSLRGDEQFF.